This T cell receptor beta chain was recorded in a study of CD8 T cells in ankylosing spondylitis. With molecular barcodes, quantitative 5'-RACE was used to make the TCR beta libraries. TCRdb re-derived calls from the 5' RACE reads in MiXCR, one entry per CDR3 protein. The sample contains roughly 200,000 distinct CDR3 sequences, 20% to 30% of which appear only once. Germline loops: CDR1 DFQATT, CDR2 SNEGSKA (reference sequence). This CDR3 is built from 8 residues. The V gene lost 7 bases and the J gene lost 5 bases, with 2 bases spanning the gap. This sequence originates from a male donor with ankylosing spondylitis or in good health (not recorded which). The sequenced sample was blood, either unsorted or a sorted T cell fraction (not recorded which). This rearrangement joins TRBV20-1 to TRBJ1-1; D remains unclear. The CDR3 DNA reads TGCAGTGGAACTGAAGCTTTCTTT. It encodes CSGTEAFF.